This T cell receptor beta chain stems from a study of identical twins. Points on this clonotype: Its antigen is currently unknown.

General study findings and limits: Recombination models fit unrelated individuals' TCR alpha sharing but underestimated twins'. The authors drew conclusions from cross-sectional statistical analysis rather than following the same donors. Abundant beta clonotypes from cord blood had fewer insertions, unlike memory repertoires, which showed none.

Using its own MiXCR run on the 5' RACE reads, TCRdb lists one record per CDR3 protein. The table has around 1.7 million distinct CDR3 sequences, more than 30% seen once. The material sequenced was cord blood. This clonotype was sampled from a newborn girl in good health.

In nucleotides, the CDR3 is TGTGCCAGCACGACAGGGGTTTGGAATGAGCAGTTCTTC. Its translation is CASTTGVWNEQFF. This chain connects TRBV2 to TRBJ2-1; TRBD1 matches at 8 bases. CDR3 length: 13 amino acids. Germline values: CDR1 SNHLY, CDR2 FYNNEI. The V segment lost 7 bases and the J segment 7 bases; nucleotides outside the gene matches: 6.